This T cell receptor (beta chain) was observed in a study of blood T cell repertoires in COVID-19. Profiling relied on immunoSEQ multiplex PCR, and the TCRdb table lists in-frame clones only, not all of them. This table holds around 200,000 clones, 80% to 90% found once. This CDR3 spans 14 amino acids. CDR1 is LNHDA and CDR2 is SQIVND in the germline V gene (reference sequence). The V and J ends lost 7 bases and 8 bases respectively, with 20 bases between them. Sequences were obtained from peripheral blood. The chain joins TRBV19 to TRBJ1-2, with D hard to call. The receptor comes from an elderly man with acute or convalescent COVID-19. The CDR3, as DNA: TGTGCCAGTACCATCGCGGCAGGACTCGGGGGCTACACCTTC. This translates into CASTIAAGLGGYTF.